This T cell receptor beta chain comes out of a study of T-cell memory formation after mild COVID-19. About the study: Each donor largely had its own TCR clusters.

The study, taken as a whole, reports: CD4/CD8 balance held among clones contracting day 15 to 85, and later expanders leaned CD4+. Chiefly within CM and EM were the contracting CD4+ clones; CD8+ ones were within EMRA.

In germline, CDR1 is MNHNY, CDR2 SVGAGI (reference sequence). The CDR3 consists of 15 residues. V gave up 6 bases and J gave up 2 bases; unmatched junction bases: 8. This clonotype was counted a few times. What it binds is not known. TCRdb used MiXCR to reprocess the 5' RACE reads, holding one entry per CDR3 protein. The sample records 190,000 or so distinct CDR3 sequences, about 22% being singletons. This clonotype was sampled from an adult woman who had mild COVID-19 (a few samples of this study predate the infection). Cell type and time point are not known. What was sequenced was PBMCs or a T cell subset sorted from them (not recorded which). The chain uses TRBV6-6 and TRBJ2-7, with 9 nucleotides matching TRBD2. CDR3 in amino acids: CASRTSGGPTYEQYF. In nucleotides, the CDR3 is TGTGCCAGCAGAACCAGCGGGGGGCCGACCTACGAGCAGTACTTC.